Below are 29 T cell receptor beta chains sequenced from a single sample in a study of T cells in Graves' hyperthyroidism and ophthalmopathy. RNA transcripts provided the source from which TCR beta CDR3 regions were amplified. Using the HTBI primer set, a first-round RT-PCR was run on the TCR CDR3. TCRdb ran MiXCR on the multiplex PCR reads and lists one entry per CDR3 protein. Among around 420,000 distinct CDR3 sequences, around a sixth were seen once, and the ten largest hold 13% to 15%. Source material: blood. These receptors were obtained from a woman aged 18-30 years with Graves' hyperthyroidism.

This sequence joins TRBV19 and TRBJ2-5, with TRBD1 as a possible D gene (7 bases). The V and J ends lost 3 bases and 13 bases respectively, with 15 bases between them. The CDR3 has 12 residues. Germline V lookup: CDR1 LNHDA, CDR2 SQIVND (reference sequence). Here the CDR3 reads CASSIGGGYRYF. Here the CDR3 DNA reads TGTGCCAGTAGTATTGGAGGGGGCTATCGGTACTTC.

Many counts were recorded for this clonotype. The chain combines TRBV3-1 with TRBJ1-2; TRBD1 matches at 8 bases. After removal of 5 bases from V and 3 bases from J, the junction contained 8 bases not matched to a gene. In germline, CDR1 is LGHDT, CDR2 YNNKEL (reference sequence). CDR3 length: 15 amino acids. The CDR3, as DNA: TGTGCCAGCAGCAAGAGGACAGGGACGGACTATGGCTACACCTTC. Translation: CASSKRTGTDYGYTF.

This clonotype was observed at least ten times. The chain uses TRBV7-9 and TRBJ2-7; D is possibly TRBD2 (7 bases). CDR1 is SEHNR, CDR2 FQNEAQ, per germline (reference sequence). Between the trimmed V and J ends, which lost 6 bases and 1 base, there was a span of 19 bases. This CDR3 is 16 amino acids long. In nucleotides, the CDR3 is TGTGCCAGCAGTTCTTGGGGGGGGGCCGCGTCCTACGAGCAGTACTTC. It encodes CASSSWGGAASYEQYF.

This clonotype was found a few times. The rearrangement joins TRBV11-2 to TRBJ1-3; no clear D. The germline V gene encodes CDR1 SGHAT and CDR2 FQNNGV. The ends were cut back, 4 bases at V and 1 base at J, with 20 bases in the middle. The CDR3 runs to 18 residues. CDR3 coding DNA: TGTGCCAGCAGCTACCCCTCGACGGCCGCACCATCTGGAAACACCATATATTTT. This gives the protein CASSYPSTAAPSGNTIYF.

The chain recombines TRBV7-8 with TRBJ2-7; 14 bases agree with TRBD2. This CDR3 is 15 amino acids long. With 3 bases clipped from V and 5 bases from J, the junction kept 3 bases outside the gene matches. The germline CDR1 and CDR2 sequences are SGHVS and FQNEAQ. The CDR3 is CASSLGLAGADEQYF. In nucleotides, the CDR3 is TGTGCCAGCAGCTTGGGACTAGCGGGAGCCGACGAGCAGTACTTC. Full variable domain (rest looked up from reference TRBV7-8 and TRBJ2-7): GAGVSQSPRYKVAKRGQDVALRCDPISGHVSLFWYQQALGQGPEFLTYFQNEAQLDKSGLPSDRFFAERPEGSVSTLKIQRTQQEDSAVYLCASSLGLAGADEQYFGPGTRLTVT.

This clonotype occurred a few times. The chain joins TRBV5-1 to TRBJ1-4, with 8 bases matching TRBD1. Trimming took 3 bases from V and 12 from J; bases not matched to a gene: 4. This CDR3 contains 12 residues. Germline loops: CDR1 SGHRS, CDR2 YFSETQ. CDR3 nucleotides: TGCGCCAGCAGCTACCAGGGGGCGGAACTGTTTTTT. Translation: CASSYQGAELFF.

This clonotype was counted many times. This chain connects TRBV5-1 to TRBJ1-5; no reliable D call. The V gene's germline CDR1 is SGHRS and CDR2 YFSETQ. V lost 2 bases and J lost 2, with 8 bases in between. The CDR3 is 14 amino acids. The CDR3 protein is CASSFGVGNQPQHF. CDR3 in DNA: TGCGCCAGCAGCTTCGGGGTAGGCAATCAGCCCCAGCATTTT.

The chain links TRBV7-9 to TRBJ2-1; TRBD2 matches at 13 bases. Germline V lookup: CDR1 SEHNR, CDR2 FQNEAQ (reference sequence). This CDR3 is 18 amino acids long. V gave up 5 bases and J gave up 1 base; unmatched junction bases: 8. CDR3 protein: CASSGELAGGGSYNEQFF. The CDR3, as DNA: TGTGCCAGCAGCGGGGAACTAGCGGGAGGGGGGTCCTACAATGAGCAGTTCTTC.

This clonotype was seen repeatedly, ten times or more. This chain's CDR3 is CAISESPSGGTGELFF. The CDR3 region has the DNA TGTGCCATCAGTGAGTCGCCTAGTGGCGGCACCGGGGAGCTGTTTTTT. The V gene is TRBV10-3, the J gene TRBJ2-2; D is uncertain. From germline, CDR1 is ENHRY and CDR2 SYGVKD. This CDR3 is built from 16 residues. V was clipped by 0 bases and J by 4 bases, with 12 bases between them.

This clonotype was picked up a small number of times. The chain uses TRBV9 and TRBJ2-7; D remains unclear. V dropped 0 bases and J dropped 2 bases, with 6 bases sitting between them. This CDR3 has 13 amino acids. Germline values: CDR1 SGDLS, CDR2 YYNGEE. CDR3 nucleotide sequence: TGTGCCAGCAGCGTAGCCCCTCCCTACGAGCAGTACTTC. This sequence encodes CASSVAPPYEQYF. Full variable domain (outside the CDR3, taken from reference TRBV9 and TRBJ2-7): DSGVTQTPKHLITATGQRVTLRCSPRSGDLSVYWYQQSLDQGLQFLIQYYNGEERAKGNILERFSAQQFPDLHSELNLSSLELGDSALYFCASSVAPPYEQYFGPGTRLTVT.

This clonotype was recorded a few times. In DNA form, the CDR3 reads TGTGCCAGCAGTTTAGAGCCCACAGTCACCGGGGAGCTGTTTTTT. It codes for CASSLEPTVTGELFF. V is TRBV27 and J is TRBJ2-2; D is ambiguous. Trimming pared 2 bases from V and 4 bases from J, leaving 11 bases between. The length of the CDR3 is 15 residues. Germline CDR1 is MNHEY and CDR2 is SMNVEV (reference sequence).

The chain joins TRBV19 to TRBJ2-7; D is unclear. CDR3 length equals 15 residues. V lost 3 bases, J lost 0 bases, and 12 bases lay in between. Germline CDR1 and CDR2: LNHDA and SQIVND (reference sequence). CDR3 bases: TGTGCCAGTAGTATCGGGCAGATTAGCTCCTACGAGCAGTACTTC. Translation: CASSIGQISSYEQYF.

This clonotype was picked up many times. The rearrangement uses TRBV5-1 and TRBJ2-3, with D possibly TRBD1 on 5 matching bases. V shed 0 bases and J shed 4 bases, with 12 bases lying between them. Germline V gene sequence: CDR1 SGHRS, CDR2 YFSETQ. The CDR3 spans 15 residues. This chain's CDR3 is CASSLGIMGPDTQYF. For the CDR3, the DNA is TGCGCCAGCAGCTTGGGCATAATGGGGCCAGATACGCAGTATTTT. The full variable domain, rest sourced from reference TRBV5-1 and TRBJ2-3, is KAGVTQTPRYLIKTRGQQVTLSCSPISGHRSVSWYQQTPGQGLQFLFEYFSETQRNKGNFPGRFSGRQFSNSRSEMNVSTLELGDSALYLCASSLGIMGPDTQYFGPGTRLTVL.

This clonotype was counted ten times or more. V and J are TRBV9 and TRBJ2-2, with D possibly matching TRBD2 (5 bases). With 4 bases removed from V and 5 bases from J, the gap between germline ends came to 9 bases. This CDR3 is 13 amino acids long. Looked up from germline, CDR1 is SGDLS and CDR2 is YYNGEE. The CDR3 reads CASSTSGTGELFF. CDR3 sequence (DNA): TGTGCCAGCAGCACCAGCGGAACCGGGGAGCTGTTTTTT. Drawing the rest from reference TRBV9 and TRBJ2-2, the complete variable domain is DSGVTQTPKHLITATGQRVTLRCSPRSGDLSVYWYQQSLDQGLQFLIQYYNGEERAKGNILERFSAQQFPDLHSELNLSSLELGDSALYFCASSTSGTGELFFGEGSRLTVL.

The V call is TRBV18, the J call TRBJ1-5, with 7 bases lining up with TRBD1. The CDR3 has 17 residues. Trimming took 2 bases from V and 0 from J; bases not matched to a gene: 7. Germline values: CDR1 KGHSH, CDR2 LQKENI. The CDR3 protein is CASSPSGRGFSNQPQHF. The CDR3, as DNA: TGTGCCAGCTCACCATCCGGCAGGGGGTTTAGCAATCAGCCCCAGCATTTT.

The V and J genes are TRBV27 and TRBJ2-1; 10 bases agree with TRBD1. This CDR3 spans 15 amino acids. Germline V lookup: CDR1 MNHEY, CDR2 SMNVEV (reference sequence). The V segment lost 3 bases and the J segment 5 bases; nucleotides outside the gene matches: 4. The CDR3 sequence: CASSFRDRGDNEQFF. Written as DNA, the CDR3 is TGTGCCAGCAGTTTCCGGGACAGGGGCGACAATGAGCAGTTCTTC.

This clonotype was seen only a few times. This chain's CDR3 is CASSAGSGTDTQYF. The DNA for the CDR3 is TGTGCCAGCAGCGCTGGGTCCGGCACAGATACGCAGTATTTT. The J gene is TRBJ2-3, the V gene TRBV7-9; the D is unclear. V dropped 5 bases and J dropped 1 base, with 10 bases sitting between them. Germline loops: CDR1 SEHNR, CDR2 FQNEAQ (reference sequence). This CDR3 has 14 amino acids.

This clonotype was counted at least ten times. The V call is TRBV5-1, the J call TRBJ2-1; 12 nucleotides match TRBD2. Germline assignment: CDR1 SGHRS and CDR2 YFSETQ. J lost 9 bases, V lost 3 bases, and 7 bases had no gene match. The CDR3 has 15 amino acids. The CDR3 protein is CASSSTSGGIIEQFF. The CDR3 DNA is TGCGCCAGCAGCTCTACTAGCGGGGGGATCATTGAGCAGTTCTTC. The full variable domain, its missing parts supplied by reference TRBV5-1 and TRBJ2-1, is KAGVTQTPRYLIKTRGQQVTLSCSPISGHRSVSWYQQTPGQGLQFLFEYFSETQRNKGNFPGRFSGRQFSNSRSEMNVSTLELGDSALYLCASSSTSGGIIEQFFGPGTRLTVL.

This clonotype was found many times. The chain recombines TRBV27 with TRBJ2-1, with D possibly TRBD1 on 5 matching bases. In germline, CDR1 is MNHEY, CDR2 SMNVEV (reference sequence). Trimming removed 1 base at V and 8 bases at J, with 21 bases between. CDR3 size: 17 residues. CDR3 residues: CASSLYFNSGQGDEQFF. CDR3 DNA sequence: TGTGCCAGCAGTTTATATTTTAACTCCGGACAAGGGGATGAGCAGTTCTTC.

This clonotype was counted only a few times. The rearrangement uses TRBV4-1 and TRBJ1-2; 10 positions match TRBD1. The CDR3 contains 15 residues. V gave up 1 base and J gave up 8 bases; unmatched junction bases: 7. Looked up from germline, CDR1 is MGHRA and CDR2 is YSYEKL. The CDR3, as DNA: TGCGCCAGCAGCCAAGGCGACAGGGGGCGAGGGGGCTACACCTTC. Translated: CASSQGDRGRGGYTF.

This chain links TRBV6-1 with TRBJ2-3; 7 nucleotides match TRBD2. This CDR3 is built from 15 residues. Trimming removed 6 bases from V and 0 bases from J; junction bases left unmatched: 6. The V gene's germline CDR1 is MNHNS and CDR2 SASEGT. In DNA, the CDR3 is TGTGCCAGCAGCACTAGCGTAGCTAGCACAGATACGCAGTATTTT. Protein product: CASSTSVASTDTQYF.

The CDR3 loop is CASSLVGAEKLFF. The CDR3 nucleotides are TGTGCCAGCAGCTTGGTCGGGGCTGAAAAACTGTTTTTT. The chain employs TRBV5-4 and TRBJ1-4; tentatively, D is TRBD1 (5 bases). Germline values: CDR1 SGHNT, CDR2 YYREEE (reference sequence). Trimming took 0 bases from V and 7 from J, leaving 7 bases between them. This CDR3 is built from 13 residues.

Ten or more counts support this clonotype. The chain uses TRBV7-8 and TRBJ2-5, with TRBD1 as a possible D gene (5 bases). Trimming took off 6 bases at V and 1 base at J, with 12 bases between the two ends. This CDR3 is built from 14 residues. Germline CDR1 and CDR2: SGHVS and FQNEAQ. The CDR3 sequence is CASRYRGIQETQYF. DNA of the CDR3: TGTGCCAGCAGGTATAGGGGCATCCAAGAGACCCAGTACTTC.

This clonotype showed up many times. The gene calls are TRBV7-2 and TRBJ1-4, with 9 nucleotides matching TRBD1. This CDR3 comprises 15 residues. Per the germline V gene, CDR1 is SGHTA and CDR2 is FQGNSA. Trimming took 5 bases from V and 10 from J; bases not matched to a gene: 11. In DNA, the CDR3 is TGTGCCAGCAGCCCGACCCGGGACAGGGTGGCAAAACTGTTTTTT. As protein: CASSPTRDRVAKLFF.

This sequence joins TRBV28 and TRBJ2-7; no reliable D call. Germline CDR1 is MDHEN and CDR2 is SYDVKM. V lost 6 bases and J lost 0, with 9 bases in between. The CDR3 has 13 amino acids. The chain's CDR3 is CASRIRSSYEQYF. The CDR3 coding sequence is TGTGCCAGCAGAATTCGGTCCTCCTACGAGCAGTACTTC.

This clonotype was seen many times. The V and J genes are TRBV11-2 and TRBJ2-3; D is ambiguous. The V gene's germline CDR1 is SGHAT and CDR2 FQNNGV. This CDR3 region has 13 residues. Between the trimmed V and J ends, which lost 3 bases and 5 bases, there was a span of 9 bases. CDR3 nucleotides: TGTGCCAGCAGCTTCACGACGGGAGATACGCAGTATTTT. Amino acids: CASSFTTGDTQYF.

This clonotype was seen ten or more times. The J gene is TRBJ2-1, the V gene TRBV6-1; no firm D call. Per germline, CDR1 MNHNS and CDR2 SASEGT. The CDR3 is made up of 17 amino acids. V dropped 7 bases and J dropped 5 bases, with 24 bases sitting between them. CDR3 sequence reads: CASISPPAVPVHNEQFF. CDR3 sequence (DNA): TGTGCCAGCATCTCTCCTCCGGCGGTTCCAGTACACAATGAGCAGTTCTTC.

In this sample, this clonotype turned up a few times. The CDR3 DNA is TGTGCCATCAAGGGGGGGCTGGGTGAAGCTTTCTTT. Translation: CAIKGGLGEAFF. The chain uses TRBV10-3 and TRBJ1-1; the D gene is possibly TRBD1 (6 bases). The V end lost 7 bases, the J end lost 7 bases, and 13 bases lay between the germline ends. The CDR3 covers 12 residues. Looked up from germline, CDR1 is ENHRY and CDR2 is SYGVKD.

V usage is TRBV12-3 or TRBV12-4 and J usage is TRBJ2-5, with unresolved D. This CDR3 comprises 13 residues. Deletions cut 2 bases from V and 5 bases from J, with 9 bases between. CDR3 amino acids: CASSLKPRETQYF. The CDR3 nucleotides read TGTGCCAGCAGTTTAAAGCCTCGGGAGACCCAGTACTTC.